This entry lists 11 T cell receptor beta chains sequenced from one sample in a study of cytomegalovirus exposure and HLA in healthy donors. This PCR relied on a set of 60 Vbeta primers and 13 Jbeta primers. TCRdb's copy holds only in-frame clones and misses some; the assay was immunoSEQ multiplex PCR. The sample has 150,000 to 200,000 clones, around 79% seen once. Sequencing was done on a sample of PBMCs. The receptors were gathered from a man aged 35-49 years in good health and CMV-seronegative.

The sample holds a few counts of this clone. The sample contains more than one DNA sequence encoding this CDR3. The chain uses TRBV11-2 and TRBJ2-7; TRBD1 matches at 7 bases. After removal of 5 bases from V and 2 bases from J, the junction contained 6 bases not matched to a gene. This CDR3 has 14 residues. CDR1 SGHAT and CDR2 FQNNGV come from the germline V gene. CDR3 DNA: TGTGCCAGCAGCACCCGGGACAGTCCCTACGAGCAGTACTTC. Its translation is CASSTRDSPYEQYF.

This chain uses TRBV6-5 with TRBJ2-2, with D maybe TRBD2 (6 bases). The V end was cut by 2 bases, the J end by 6 bases, with 10 bases between. CDR3 length: 14 residues. CDR1 and CDR2 from the germline V gene are MNHEY and SVGAGI. CDR3 DNA sequence: TGTGCCAGCAGTTACCGGGAGACGGCCGGGGAGCTGTTTTTT. Its protein is CASSYRETAGELFF.

This clone was counted a single time. V gene TRBV6-6 combines with J gene TRBJ2-2, with 12 bases identical to TRBD2. Trimming at V came to 9 bases and at J to 6 bases, leaving 8 bases not matched to a gene. Germline CDR1 reads MNHNY; CDR2 reads SVGAGI (reference sequence). This CDR3 is built from 15 residues. CDR3: CASRRGLAGSGELFF. As DNA, the CDR3 is TGTGCCAGTCGGCGGGGACTAGCGGGTTCCGGGGAGCTGTTTTTT.

The chain links TRBV5-4 to TRBJ2-2, with 12 bases fitting TRBD1. The CDR3 contains 15 residues. V lost 3 bases to trimming and J lost 8 bases; unmatched junction nucleotides: 5. Germline lookup yields CDR1 SGHNT and CDR2 YYREEE (reference sequence). CDR3 sequence: CASSWDRGLGGELFF. In DNA, the CDR3 is TGTGCCAGCAGCTGGGACAGGGGGCTAGGAGGGGAGCTGTTTTTT.

The rearrangement uses TRBV28 and TRBJ1-5, with unresolved D. Deletions cut 7 bases from V and 2 bases from J, with 15 bases between. CDR1 MDHEN and CDR2 SYDVKM come from the germline V gene. This CDR3 spans 15 amino acids. CDR3 bases: TGTGCCAGCACCCCGACCCTCGGAGGCAATCAGCCCCAGCATTTT. Its protein is CASTPTLGGNQPQHF.

A note on this clone: Other DNA sequences within the sample encode an identical CDR3. V gene TRBV19 combines with J gene TRBJ1-2; D gene uncertain. CDR1 LNHDA and CDR2 SQIVND come from the germline V gene (reference sequence). Deletions cut 7 bases from V and 1 base from J, with 13 bases between. The CDR3 is 14 residues long. The CDR3 reads CASNAGSFNYGYTF. The CDR3 nucleotides read TGTGCCAGTAACGCGGGGAGTTTTAACTATGGCTACACCTTC.

This sequence joins TRBV13 and TRBJ2-3, with TRBD2 as a possible D gene (5 bases). CDR3 size: 15 residues. Germline V gene sequence: CDR1 PRHDT, CDR2 FYEKMQ (reference sequence). V shed 4 bases and J shed 6 bases, with 17 bases lying between them. The CDR3 region has the DNA TGTGCCAGCAGCTCCGGTGGACTCCCGGGGGATACGCAGTATTTT. Translated: CASSSGGLPGDTQYF.

The CDR3 spells CASSLSHRGEQYF. CDR3 DNA sequence: TGTGCCAGCAGTTTATCTCACAGGGGCGAGCAGTACTTC. The rearrangement uses TRBV27 and TRBJ2-7, with 7 bases that match TRBD1. Trimming took 0 bases from V and 6 from J; bases not matched to a gene: 2. Germline CDR1 is MNHEY and CDR2 is SMNVEV (reference sequence). The CDR3 covers 13 residues.

The chain carries TRBV2 and TRBJ1-5, with no clear D. In germline, CDR1 is SNHLY, CDR2 FYNNEI. Trimming left V 8 bases short and J 6 bases short, with 11 bases between. This CDR3 contains 12 residues. This CDR3 reads CASDMVTQPQHF. For the CDR3, the DNA is TGTGCCAGCGACATGGTTACTCAGCCCCAGCATTTT.

The chain employs TRBV7-9 and TRBJ1-2; 8 bases are a match to TRBD1. V was clipped by 1 base and J by 6 bases; unmatched bases: 7. This CDR3 contains 15 residues. The V gene's germline CDR1 is SEHNR and CDR2 FQNEAQ (reference sequence). Written as DNA, the CDR3 is TGTGCCAGCAGCTTAGGGTTGACAGGGGTGGATGGCTACACCTTC. It specifies CASSLGLTGVDGYTF.

Remarks on this clone: One junction end disagrees with the germline gene, perhaps due to a read error. V gene TRBV28 combines with J gene TRBJ2-6, with D possibly TRBD1 on 5 matching bases. CDR3 length equals 15 residues. Germline CDR1 and CDR2: MDHEN and SYDVKM. This CDR3 is CASSSTAPGANGLTF. The CDR3 coding sequence is TGTGCCAGCAGTTCGACGGCCCCTGGGGCCAACGGCCTGACTTTC.